This T cell receptor (beta chain) was captured in a study of a mutant IDH1 vaccine in newly diagnosed glioma. About this clone itself: Its antigen is unknown.

This sample's time point: week 47, end of study. Vaccination used 300 ug of mutant IDH1 20-mer peptide per dose, with topical imiquimod. Eight vaccinations reached patients in weeks 1, 3, 5, 7, 11, 15, 19 and 23. Assay used: immunoSEQ multiplex PCR; TCRdb lists only in-frame clones, some missing. The sample includes around 84,000 clones, over 75% of them seen just once. Losses at the gene ends were 4 bases for V and 4 bases for J; bases not matched to a gene: 8. Germline V gene sequence: CDR1 SEHNR, CDR2 FQNEAQ (reference sequence). This CDR3 comprises 16 residues. Study-level findings and limits: Immune responses arising from the vaccine appeared in approximately 93% of patients.

This TCR derives from a man aged 35-49 years with glioma. The input for sequencing was PBMCs, taken from a glioma patient whose treatment included an IDH1 peptide vaccine. The genes are TRBV7-9 and TRBJ2-3; 10 nucleotides match TRBD1. CDR3 loop: CASSSVGGTGADTQYF. CDR3 nucleotides: TGTGCCAGCAGCTCAGTAGGTGGGACAGGGGCAGATACGCAGTATTTT.